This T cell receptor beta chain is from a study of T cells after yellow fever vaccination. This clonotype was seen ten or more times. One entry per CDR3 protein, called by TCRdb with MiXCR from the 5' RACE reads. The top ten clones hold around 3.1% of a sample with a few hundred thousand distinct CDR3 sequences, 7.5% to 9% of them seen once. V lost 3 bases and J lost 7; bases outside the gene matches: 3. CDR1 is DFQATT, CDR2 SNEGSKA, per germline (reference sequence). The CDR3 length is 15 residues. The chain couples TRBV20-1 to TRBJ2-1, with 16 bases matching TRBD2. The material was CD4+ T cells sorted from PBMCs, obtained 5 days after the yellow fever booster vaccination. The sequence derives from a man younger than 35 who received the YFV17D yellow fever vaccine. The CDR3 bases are TGCAGTGCTAGGAGGGGACTAGCGGGGGGGAATGAGCAGTTCTTC. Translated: CSARRGLAGGNEQFF.